This T cell receptor (beta chain) is drawn from a study of blood T cell repertoires in COVID-19. Study overall: Samples representing acute and convalescent COVID-19 were sourced from the United States, Italy and Spain. T cells, B-cell-depleted T cells, or PBMCs provided the cDNA or gDNA that served as material.

This study enrolled people aged roughly 18 to 89 from about two dozen US geographic areas. Authors' methods: Amplification with reference gene primers provided the estimates of nucleated cell counts. The repertoire was sequenced with immunoSEQ multiplex PCR; TCRdb's copy has only in-frame clones and lacks some. V and J calls plus clone size are reproduced from that table; the DNA served to infer D and trimming. The table lists about 160,000 clones, over 70% of them singletons. The V end was cut by 1 base, the J end by 8 bases, with 9 bases between. Per germline, CDR1 SGHAT and CDR2 FQNNGV. This CDR3 has 14 amino acids.

V and J are TRBV11-2 and TRBJ1-6, with a tentative D call TRBD1 (6 bases). The sequence was obtained from a middle-aged woman with acute COVID-19. Sequenced input: PBMCs or T cells enriched from blood (not recorded which). The CDR3 sequence is CASSLGQEYSPLHF. The CDR3 bases are TGTGCCAGCAGCTTAGGACAGGAATATTCACCCCTCCACTTT. Full variable domain (rest looked up from reference TRBV11-2 and TRBJ1-6): EAGVAQSPRYKIIEKRQSVAFWCNPISGHATLYWYQQILGQGPKLLIQFQNNGVVDDSQLPKDRFSAERLKGVDSTLKIQPAKLEDSAVYLCASSLGQEYSPLHFGNGTRLTVT.